Listed here are 10 T cell receptor beta chains from one sample, sequenced in a study of T cells in Graves' hyperthyroidism and ophthalmopathy (dated by TCRdb to the late 2010s). The library came from multiplex PCR. TCRdb records Illumina HiSeq 2000 as the sequencer. Amplification of TCR beta CDR3 regions was carried out from RNA transcripts. A first-round RT-PCR of the TCR CDR3 used the HTBI primer set with the Qiagen OneStep RT-PCR kit. TCRdb trimmed public reads at Q25 via fastp, called clones via MiXCR and kept in-frame beta chains. Every entry covers one CDR3 protein and lists the most common genes and DNA from its rows. The sample records some 650,000 distinct CDR3 sequences, about 16% of which are singletons. Roughly 3.3% of the sample is taken by the ten largest. Sequenced: blood. These TCRs come from a woman in her 40s with Graves' ophthalmopathy.

The rearrangement uses TRBV29-1 and TRBJ2-1; either TRBD1 or TRBD2 may fit D (5 bases each). Germline V gives CDR1 SQVTM, CDR2 ANQGSEA. CDR3 length: 12 amino acids. The V and J ends lost 1 base and 8 bases respectively, with 9 bases between them. The CDR3 region is CSVEGGKDEQFF. In DNA form, the CDR3 reads TGCAGCGTTGAAGGGGGGAAAGATGAGCAGTTCTTC.

This clonotype appeared a few times. The chain combines TRBV18 with TRBJ1-3; no firm D call. Germline V gene lookup returns CDR1 KGHSH and CDR2 LQKENI. The CDR3 is 17 residues long. The V and J ends lost 3 bases and 0 bases respectively, with 15 bases between them. For the CDR3, the DNA is TGTGCCAGCTCACCCATGCTTAGGAGTGCCTCTGGAAACACCATATATTTT. Its translation is CASSPMLRSASGNTIYF.

This clonotype came up a few times. As DNA, the CDR3 is TGCAGCGCCCGGAACTACAATGAGCAGTTCTTC. This translates into CSARNYNEQFF. The genes are TRBV29-1 and TRBJ2-1, with unresolved D. The V and J ends lost 7 bases and 3 bases respectively, with 7 bases between them. CDR1 is SQVTM and CDR2 is ANQGSEA in the germline V gene. CDR3 length: 11 amino acids.

This clonotype was seen only a few times. The chain joins TRBV12-3 or TRBV12-4 to TRBJ2-7; 8 bases map to TRBD1. V trimming: 6 bases; J trimming: 6 bases; junction bases outside the gene matches: 7. The CDR3 sequence is 13 residues long. Here the CDR3 DNA reads TGTGCCAGCAGACGGACAGGGAAGACCGAGCAGTACTTC. Protein: CASRRTGKTEQYF.

This clonotype was recorded a few times. The J gene is TRBJ1-2, the V gene TRBV19, with TRBD1 as a possible D gene (5 bases). The CDR3 is 18 amino acids. V lost 0 bases to trimming and J lost 4 bases, with 21 bases between them. The germline CDR1 and CDR2 sequences are LNHDA and SQIVND (reference sequence). CDR3 protein: CASSIDLGIRDGPYGYTF. The CDR3 DNA reads TGTGCCAGTAGTATAGATCTGGGCATACGGGACGGCCCCTATGGCTACACCTTC.

This clonotype was observed many times. This sequence joins TRBV28 and TRBJ1-2; D uncertain. The germline V gene has CDR1 MDHEN and CDR2 SYDVKM. V was trimmed by 5 bases and J by 4 bases, leaving 17 bases between them. CDR3 length equals 15 residues. CDR3 amino acids: CASSDLTARGYGYTF. Here the CDR3 DNA reads TGTGCCAGCAGTGACCTGACCGCGCGGGGCTATGGCTACACCTTC.

This clonotype was picked up many times. J is TRBJ2-1 and V is TRBV18, with a possible D match to TRBD2 (5 bases). V was cut by 0 bases and J by 8 bases, with 8 bases left in between. There are 13 residues in the CDR3. In germline, CDR1 is KGHSH, CDR2 LQKENI. CDR3 region: CASSPPRVHEQFF. The CDR3 bases are TGTGCCAGCTCACCACCGAGGGTGCATGAGCAGTTCTTC. Drawing the rest from reference TRBV18 and TRBJ2-1, the complete variable domain is NAGVMQNPRHLVRRRGQEARLRCSPMKGHSHVYWYRQLPEEGLKFMVYLQKENIIDESGMPKERFSAEFPKEGPSILRIQQVVRGDSAAYFCASSPPRVHEQFFGPGTRLTVL.

This clonotype occurred a few times. The rearrangement joins TRBV28 to TRBJ1-1, with 12 bases matching TRBD1. The CDR3 consists of 16 residues. Per the germline V gene, CDR1 is MDHEN and CDR2 is SYDVKM. After removal of 6 bases from V and 6 bases from J, the junction contained 11 bases not matched to a gene. The CDR3 DNA reads TGTGCCAGCAGCTATCGGGACAGGGGGCGCTGGGCTGAAGCTTTCTTT. Translating gives CASSYRDRGRWAEAFF.

This clonotype has only a few counts. The CDR3 is CASSDSLSYEQYF. CDR3 DNA sequence: TGCGCCAGCAGCGACAGCCTCTCCTACGAGCAGTACTTC. The chain employs TRBV5-1 and TRBJ2-7; weak D call: TRBD1 (5 bases). This CDR3 is 13 amino acids long. The V gene's germline CDR1 is SGHRS and CDR2 YFSETQ. Trimming removed 4 bases at V and 0 bases at J, with 8 bases between.

This clonotype was recorded many times. V usage is TRBV20-1 and J usage is TRBJ2-1; maybe TRBD2 (6 bases). This CDR3 spans 15 amino acids. With 6 bases removed from V and 0 bases from J, the gap between germline ends came to 15 bases. Per germline, CDR1 DFQATT and CDR2 SNEGSKA (reference sequence). CDR3 in amino acids: CSAETSGGSYNEQFF. CDR3 bases: TGCAGTGCCGAGACTTCCGGGGGCTCCTACAATGAGCAGTTCTTC.